This T cell receptor beta chain was identified during a study of T cells in Graves' hyperthyroidism and ophthalmopathy. Study-wide context: Peripheral blood was drawn at first diagnosis, prior to all treatment. Broader study findings: It was a median about 6 months before onset that the model predicted ophthalmopathy.

As for this clonotype: As yet, its antigen is unknown. This may be a read error, as it is one base from a much larger clone.

Template material for amplifying TCR beta CDR3 regions consisted of RNA transcripts. The HTBI set primed first-round TCR CDR3 RT-PCR. One entry per CDR3 protein, called by TCRdb with MiXCR from the multiplex PCR reads. The data show more than 300,000 distinct CDR3 sequences, with around 14% seen just once and 20% to 25% held by the top ten. The patients, who ranged from 18 to 65 in age, presented with newly diagnosed hyperthyroidism lasting under 2 months. Sequencing input: blood. This sequence was found in a woman aged 25 to 45 with Graves' hyperthyroidism.

CDR3 bases: TGTGCCAGCAGCTTCCTTAAGGGGGATTCCTACAATGAGCAGTTCTTC. This translates into CASSFLKGDSYNEQFF. The chain recombines TRBV11-2 with TRBJ2-1; maybe TRBD1 (6 bases). Germline CDR1 SGHAT, CDR2 FQNNGV. The length of the CDR3 is 16 residues. V was pared by 3 bases and J by 1 base, with 13 bases between.